This TCR beta chain emerged from a study of response to subunit inactivated influenza vaccine. The CDR3 is 14 residues long. Trimming cost V 2 bases and J 3 bases, with 10 bases left between them. Study observations and caveats: Authors proposed each seasonal influenza vaccination draws in few new T cells.

In TCRdb, the RT-PCR reads were re-called with MiXCR into one record per CDR3 protein. The sample holds some 640,000 distinct CDR3 sequences; over 11% are singletons and the top ten take approximately 7%. This clonotype was recorded a few times. Its antigen is still unknown. This specimen consisted of PBMCs from blood, obtained 14 to 15 days before vaccination. The chain recombines TRBV12-3 or TRBV12-4 with TRBJ1-1; D gene unclear. The sequence derives from a man aged 50-60 years who received an inactivated influenza vaccine. The chain's CDR3 is CASSLRARDTEAFF. The CDR3, as DNA: TGTGCCAGCAGTTTACGGGCCAGAGACACTGAAGCTTTCTTT.